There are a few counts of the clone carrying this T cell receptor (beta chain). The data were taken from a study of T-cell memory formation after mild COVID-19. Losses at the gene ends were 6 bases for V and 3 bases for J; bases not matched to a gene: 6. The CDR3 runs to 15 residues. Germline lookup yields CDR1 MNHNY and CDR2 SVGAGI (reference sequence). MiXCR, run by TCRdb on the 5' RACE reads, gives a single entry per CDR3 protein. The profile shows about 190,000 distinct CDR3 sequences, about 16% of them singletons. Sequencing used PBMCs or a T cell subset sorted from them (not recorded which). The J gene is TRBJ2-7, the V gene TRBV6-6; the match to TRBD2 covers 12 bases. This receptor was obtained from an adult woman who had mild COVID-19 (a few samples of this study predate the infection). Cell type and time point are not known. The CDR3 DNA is TGTGCCAGCAGCTCGCCGGGACTAGCGGGCTACGAGCAGTACTTC. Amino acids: CASSSPGLAGYEQYF.